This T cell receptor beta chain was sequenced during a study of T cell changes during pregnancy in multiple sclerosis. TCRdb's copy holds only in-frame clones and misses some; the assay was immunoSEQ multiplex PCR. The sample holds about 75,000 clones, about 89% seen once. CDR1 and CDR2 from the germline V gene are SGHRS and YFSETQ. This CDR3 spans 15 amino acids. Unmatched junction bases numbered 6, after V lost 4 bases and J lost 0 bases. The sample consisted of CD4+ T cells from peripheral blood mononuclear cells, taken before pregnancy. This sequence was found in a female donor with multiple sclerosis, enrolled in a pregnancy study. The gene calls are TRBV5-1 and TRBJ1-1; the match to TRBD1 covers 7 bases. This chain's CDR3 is CASSPGGTVNTEAFF. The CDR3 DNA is TGCGCCAGCAGCCCGGGGGGGACAGTGAACACTGAAGCTTTCTTT.